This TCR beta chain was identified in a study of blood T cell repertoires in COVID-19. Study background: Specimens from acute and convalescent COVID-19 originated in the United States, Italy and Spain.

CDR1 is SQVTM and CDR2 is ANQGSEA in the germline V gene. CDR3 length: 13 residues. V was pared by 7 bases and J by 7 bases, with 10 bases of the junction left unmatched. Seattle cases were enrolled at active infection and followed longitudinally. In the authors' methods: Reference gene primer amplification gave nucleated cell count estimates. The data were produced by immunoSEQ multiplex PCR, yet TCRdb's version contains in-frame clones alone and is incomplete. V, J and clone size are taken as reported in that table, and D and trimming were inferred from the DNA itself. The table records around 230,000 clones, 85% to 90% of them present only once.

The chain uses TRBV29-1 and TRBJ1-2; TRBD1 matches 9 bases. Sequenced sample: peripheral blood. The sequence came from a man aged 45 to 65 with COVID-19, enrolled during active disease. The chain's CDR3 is CSALSQGALGYTF. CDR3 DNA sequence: TGCAGCGCACTATCACAGGGGGCGCTTGGCTACACCTTC.